One and the same sample provided the 4 T cell receptor beta chains below, sequenced in a study of T cell responses to AZD1222 COVID-19 vaccine. Profiling relied on immunoSEQ multiplex PCR, and the TCRdb table lists in-frame clones only, not all of them. The sample includes some 150,000 clones, around 95% seen only once; the top ten take around 1.3%. The starting material was peripheral blood, obtained on day 0 of AZD1222 vaccination. These receptors were taken from an adult in good health.

The J gene is TRBJ2-3, the V gene TRBV30; D may correspond to TRBD1 or TRBD2 (5 bases each). This CDR3 spans 11 amino acids. Per germline, CDR1 GTSNPN and CDR2 SVGIG (reference sequence). The V gene lost 1 base and the J gene lost 6 bases, with 5 bases spanning the gap. This chain's CDR3 is CAWSGGDTQYF. The CDR3, as DNA: TGTGCCTGGAGTGGGGGGGATACGCAGTATTTT.

The rearrangement uses TRBV4-1 and TRBJ2-7; a possible D gene is TRBD1 (6 bases). V was clipped by 4 bases and J by 2 bases, with 12 bases between them. The CDR3 is made up of 14 amino acids. The V gene's germline CDR1 is MGHRA and CDR2 YSYEKL. CDR3 DNA sequence: TGCGCCAGCAGCCGGTCTTCAGGGGCCTACGAGCAGTACGTC. Translated, it gives CASSRSSGAYEQYV.

The chain couples TRBV28 to TRBJ2-1; D may be TRBD1 or TRBD2 (5 bases each). The germline V and J ends were trimmed by 8 bases and 3 bases, with 11 bases remaining between them. The CDR3 is made up of 13 amino acids. From germline, CDR1 is MDHEN and CDR2 SYDVKM. This CDR3 reads CASDPGGYNEQFF. The CDR3 DNA sequence: TGTGCCAGCGATCCTGGGGGCTACAATGAGCAGTTCTTC.

CDR3 residues: CASSGQGVTNTEAFF. For the CDR3, the DNA is TGTGCCAGCAGTGGACAGGGGGTAACGAACACTGAAGCTTTCTTT. The chain couples TRBV2 to TRBJ1-1, with 9 bases identical to TRBD1. The length of the CDR3 is 15 residues. After removal of 4 bases from V and 1 base from J, the junction contained 4 bases not matched to a gene. CDR1 SNHLY and CDR2 FYNNEI come from the germline V gene.